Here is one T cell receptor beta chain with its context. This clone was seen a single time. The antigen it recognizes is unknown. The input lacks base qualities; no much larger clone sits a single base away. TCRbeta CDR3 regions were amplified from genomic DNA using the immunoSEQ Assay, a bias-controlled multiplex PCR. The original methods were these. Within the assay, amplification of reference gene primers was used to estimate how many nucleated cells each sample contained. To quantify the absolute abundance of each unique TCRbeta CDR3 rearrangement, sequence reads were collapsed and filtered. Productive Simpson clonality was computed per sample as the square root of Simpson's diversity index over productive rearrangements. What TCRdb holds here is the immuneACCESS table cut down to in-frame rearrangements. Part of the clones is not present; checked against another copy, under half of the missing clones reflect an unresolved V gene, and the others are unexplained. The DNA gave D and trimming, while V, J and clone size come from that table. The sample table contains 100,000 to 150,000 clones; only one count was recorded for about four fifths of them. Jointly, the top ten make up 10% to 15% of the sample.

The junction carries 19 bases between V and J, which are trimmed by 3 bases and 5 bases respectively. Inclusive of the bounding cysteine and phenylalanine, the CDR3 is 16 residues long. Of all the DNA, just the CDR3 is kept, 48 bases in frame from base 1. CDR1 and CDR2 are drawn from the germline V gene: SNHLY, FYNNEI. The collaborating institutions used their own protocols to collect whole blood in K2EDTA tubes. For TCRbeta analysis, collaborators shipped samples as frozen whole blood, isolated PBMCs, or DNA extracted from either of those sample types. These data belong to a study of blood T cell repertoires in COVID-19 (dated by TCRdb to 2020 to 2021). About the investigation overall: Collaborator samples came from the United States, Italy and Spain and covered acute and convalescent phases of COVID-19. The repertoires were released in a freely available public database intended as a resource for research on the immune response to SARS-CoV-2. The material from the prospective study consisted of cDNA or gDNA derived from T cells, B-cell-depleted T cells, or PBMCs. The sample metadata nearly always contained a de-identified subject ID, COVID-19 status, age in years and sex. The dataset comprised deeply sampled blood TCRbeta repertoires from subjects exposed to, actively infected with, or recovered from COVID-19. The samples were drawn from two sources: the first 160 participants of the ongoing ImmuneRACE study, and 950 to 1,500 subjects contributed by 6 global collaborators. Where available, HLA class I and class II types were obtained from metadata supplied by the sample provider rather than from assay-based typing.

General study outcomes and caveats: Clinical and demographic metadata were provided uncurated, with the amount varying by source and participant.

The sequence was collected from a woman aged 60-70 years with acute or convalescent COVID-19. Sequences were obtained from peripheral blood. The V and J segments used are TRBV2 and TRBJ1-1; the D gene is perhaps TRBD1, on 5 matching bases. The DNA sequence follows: TGTGCCAGCAGTGAGTACCGGGACGGGAGCCTTACTGAAGCTTTCTTT. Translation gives CASSEYRDGSLTEAFF.